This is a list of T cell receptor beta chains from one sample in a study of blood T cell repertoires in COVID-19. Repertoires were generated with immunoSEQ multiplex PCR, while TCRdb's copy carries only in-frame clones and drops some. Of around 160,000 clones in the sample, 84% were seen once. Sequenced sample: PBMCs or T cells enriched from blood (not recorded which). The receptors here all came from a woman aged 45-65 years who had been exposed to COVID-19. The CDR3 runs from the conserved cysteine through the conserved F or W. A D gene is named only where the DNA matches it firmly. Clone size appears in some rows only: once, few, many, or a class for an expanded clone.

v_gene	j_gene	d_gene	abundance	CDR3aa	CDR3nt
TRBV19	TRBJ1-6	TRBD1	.	CASTRTGTYSPLHF	TGTGCCAGTACTCGGACAGGGACGTATTCACCCCTCCACTTT
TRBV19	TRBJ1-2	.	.	CATTAGGSTNYGYTF	TGTGCCACCACAGCTGGTGGCTCCACTAACTATGGCTACACCTTC
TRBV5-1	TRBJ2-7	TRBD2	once	CASSSGLAASYEQYF	TGCGCCAGCAGCTCGGGACTAGCGGCCTCCTACGAGCAGTACTTC
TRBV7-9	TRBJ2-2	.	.	CASSLSGGSPNTGELFF	TGTGCCAGCAGCTTATCGGGGGGCTCTCCGAACACCGGGGAGCTGTTTTTT
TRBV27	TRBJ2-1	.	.	CASSFRASPYNEQFF	TGTGCCAGCAGTTTCAGGGCCTCCCCCTACAATGAGCAGTTCTTC
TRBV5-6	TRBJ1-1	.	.	CASRGRLKLTEAFF	TGTGCCAGCAGAGGCAGGTTAAAGTTGACTGAAGCTTTCTTT
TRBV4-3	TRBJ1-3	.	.	CASSPGGPGNTIYF	TGCGCCAGCAGCCCCGGGGGGCCTGGAAACACCATATATTTT
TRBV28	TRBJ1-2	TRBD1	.	CASSPRDRDNYGYTF	TGTGCCAGCAGTCCCCGGGACAGGGATAACTATGGCTACACCTTC
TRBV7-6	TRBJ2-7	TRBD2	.	CASSFQTSGSIYEQYF	TGTGCCAGCAGCTTTCAGACTAGCGGGAGCATCTACGAGCAGTACTTC
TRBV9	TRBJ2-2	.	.	CASSVWFTVNTGELFF	TGTGCCAGCAGCGTTTGGTTCACGGTGAACACCGGGGAGCTGTTTTTT
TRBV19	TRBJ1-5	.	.	CASSQSDYQPQHF	TGTGCCAGTAGTCAGTCCGATTATCAGCCCCAGCATTTT
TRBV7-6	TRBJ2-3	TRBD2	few	CASSRKSRGSGSTDTQYF	TGTGCCAGCAGCAGAAAGTCCCGGGGTAGCGGGAGCACAGATACGCAGTATTTT
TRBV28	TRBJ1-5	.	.	CASSLGRVQPQHF	TGTGCCAGCAGTTTAGGCAGGGTTCAGCCCCAGCATTTT
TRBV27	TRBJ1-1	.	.	CASSQGWNTEAFF	TGTGCCAGCAGCCAGGGTTGGAACACTGAAGCTTTCTTT
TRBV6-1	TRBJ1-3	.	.	CASIEGAGNTIYF	TGTGCCAGCATTGAAGGAGCCGGAAACACCATATATTTT
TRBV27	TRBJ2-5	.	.	CASSFISRGETQYF	TGTGCCAGCAGTTTCATCTCCAGGGGAGAGACCCAGTACTTC